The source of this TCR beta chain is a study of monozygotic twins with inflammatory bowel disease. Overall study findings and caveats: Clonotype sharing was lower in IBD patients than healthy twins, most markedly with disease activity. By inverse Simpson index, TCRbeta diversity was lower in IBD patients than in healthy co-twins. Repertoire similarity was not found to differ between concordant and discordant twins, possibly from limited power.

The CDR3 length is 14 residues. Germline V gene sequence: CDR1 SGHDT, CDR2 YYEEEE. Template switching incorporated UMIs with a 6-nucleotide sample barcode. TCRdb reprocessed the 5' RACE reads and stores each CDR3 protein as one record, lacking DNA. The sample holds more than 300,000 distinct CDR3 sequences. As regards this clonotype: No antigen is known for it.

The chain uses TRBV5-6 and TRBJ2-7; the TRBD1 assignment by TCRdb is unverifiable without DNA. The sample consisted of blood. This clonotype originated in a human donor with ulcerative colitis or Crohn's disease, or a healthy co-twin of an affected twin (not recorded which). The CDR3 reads CASRQSGTDYEQYF.